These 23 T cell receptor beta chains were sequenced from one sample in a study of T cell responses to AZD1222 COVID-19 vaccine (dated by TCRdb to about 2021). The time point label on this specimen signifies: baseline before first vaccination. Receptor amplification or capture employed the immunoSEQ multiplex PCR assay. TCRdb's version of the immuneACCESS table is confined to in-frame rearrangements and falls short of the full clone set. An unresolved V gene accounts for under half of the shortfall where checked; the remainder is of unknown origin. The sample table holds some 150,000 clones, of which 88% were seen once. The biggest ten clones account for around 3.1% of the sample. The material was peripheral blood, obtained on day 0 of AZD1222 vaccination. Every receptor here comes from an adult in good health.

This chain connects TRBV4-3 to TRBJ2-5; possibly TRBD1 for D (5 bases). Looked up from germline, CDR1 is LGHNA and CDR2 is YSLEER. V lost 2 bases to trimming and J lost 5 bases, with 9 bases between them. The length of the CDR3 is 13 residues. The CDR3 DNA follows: TGCGCCAGCAGCCAAACTGGGGCTGAGACCCAGTACTTC. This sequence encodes CASSQTGAETQYF.

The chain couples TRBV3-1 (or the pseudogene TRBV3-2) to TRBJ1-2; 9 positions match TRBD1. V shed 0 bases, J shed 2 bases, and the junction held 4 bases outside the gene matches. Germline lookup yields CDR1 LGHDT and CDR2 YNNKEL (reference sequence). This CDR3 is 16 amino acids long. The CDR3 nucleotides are TGTGCCAGCAGCCAAGAGCTCACAGGGGGCAACTATGGCTACACCTTC. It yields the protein CASSQELTGGNYGYTF.

The CDR3 spells CASSPSDSREAFF. The CDR3 DNA reads as TGTGCCAGCTCACCATCGGACTCCCGGGAAGCTTTCTTT. The chain recombines TRBV18 with TRBJ1-1; D is unclear. The germline CDR1 and CDR2 sequences are KGHSH and LQKENI. The CDR3 contains 13 residues. The V gene lost 2 bases and the J gene lost 8 bases, with 12 bases spanning the gap.

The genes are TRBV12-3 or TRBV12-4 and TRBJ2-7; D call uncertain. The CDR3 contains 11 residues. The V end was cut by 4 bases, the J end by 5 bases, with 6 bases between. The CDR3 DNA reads TGTGCCAGCAGTTCCGCCAACGAGCAGTACTTC. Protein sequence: CASSSANEQYF.

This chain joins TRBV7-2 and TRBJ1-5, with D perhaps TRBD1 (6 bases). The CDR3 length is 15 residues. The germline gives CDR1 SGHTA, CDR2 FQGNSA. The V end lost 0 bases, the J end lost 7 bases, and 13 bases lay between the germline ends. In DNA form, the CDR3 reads TGTGCCAGCAGCTTAGCGCCTGGGGGCGGGCAGCCCCAGCATTTT. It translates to CASSLAPGGGQPQHF.

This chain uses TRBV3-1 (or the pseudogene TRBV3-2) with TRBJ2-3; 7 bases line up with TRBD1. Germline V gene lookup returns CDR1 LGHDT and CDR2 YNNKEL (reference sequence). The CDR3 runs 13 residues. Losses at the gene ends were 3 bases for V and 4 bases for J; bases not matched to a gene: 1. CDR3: CASSQTGSDTQYF. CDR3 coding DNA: TGTGCCAGCAGCCAGACAGGGTCAGATACGCAGTATTTT.

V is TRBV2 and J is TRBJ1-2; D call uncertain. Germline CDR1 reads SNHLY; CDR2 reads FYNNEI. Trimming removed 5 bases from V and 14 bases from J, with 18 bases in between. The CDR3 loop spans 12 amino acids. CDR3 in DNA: TGTGCCAGCAGTCTGGACCGCCGGTTGGGTACCTTC. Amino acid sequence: CASSLDRRLGTF.

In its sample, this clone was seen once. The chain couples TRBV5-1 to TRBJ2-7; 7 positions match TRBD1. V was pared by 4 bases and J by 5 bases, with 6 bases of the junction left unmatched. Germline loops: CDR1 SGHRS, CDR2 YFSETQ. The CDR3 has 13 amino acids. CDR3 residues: CASSPGQSNEQYF. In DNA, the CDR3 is TGCGCCAGCAGCCCGGGACAGTCCAACGAGCAGTACTTC.

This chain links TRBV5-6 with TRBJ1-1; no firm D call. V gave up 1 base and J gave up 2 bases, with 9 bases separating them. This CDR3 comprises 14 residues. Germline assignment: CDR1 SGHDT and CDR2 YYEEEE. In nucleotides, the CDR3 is TGTGCCAGCAGCTTGTTCCGGCAAAACACTGAAGCTTTCTTT. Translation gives CASSLFRQNTEAFF.

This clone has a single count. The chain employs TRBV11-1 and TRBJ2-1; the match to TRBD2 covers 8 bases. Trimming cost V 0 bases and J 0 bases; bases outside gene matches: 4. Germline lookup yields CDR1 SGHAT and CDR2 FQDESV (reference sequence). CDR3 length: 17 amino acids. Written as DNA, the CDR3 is TGTGCCAGCAGCTTAGCGAGCGGGGGTCTCTCCTACAATGAGCAGTTCTTC. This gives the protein CASSLASGGLSYNEQFF.

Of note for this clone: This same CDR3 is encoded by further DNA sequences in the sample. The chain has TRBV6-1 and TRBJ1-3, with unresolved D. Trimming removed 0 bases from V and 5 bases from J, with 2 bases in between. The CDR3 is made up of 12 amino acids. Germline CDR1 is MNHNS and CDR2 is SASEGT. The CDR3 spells CASSEARNTIYF. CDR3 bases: TGTGCCAGCAGTGAAGCAAGAAACACCATATATTTT.

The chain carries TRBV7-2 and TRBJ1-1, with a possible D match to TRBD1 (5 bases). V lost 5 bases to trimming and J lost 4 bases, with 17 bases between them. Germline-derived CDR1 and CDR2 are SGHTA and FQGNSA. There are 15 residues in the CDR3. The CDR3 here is CASSPRGELATEAFF. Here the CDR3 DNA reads TGTGCCAGCAGCCCCCGGGGGGAGCTCGCCACTGAAGCTTTCTTT.

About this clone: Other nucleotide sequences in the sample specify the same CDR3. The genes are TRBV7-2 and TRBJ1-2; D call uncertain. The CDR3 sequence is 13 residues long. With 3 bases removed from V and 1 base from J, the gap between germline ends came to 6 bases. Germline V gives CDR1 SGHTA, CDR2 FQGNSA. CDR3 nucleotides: TGTGCCAGCAGCTTGGACCTTAACTATGGCTACACCTTC. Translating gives CASSLDLNYGYTF. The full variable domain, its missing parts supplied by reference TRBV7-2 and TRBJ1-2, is GAGVSQSPSNKVTEKGKDVELRCDPISGHTALYWYRQSLGQGLEFLIYFQGNSAPDKSGLPSDRFSAERTGGSVSTLTIQRTQQEDSAVYLCASSLDLNYGYTFGSGTRLTVV.

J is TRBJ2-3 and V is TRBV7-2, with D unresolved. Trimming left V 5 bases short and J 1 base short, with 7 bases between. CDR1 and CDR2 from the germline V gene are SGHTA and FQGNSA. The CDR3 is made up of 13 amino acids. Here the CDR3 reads CASSPPGTDTQYF. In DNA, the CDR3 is TGTGCCAGCAGCCCACCGGGCACAGATACGCAGTATTTT.

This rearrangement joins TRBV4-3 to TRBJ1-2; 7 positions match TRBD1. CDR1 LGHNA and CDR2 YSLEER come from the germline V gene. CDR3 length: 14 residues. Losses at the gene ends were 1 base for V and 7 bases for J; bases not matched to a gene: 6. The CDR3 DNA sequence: TGCGCCAGCAGCCAAGGGGTGACAGGGCGTGGCTACACCTTC. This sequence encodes CASSQGVTGRGYTF.

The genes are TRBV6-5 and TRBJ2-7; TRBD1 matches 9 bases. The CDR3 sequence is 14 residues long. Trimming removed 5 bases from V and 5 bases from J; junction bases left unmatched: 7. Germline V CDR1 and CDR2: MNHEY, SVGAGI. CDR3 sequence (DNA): TGTGCCAGCAGTCTCCGACAGGGGGGGAACGAGCAGTACTTC. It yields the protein CASSLRQGGNEQYF.

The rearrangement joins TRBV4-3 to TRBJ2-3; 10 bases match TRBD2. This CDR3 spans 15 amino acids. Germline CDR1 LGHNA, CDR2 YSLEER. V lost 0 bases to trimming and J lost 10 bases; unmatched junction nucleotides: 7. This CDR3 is CASSQDVAGGRAQYF. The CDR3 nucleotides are TGCGCCAGCAGCCAAGATGTAGCGGGGGGACGTGCGCAGTATTTT.

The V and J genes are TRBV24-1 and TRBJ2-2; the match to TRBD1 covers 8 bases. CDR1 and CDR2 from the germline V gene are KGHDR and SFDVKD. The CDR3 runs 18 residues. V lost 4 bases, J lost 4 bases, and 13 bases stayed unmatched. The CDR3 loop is CATSDFARTGSGTGELFF. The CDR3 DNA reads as TGTGCCACCAGTGACTTCGCTCGGACAGGGTCCGGCACCGGGGAGCTGTTTTTT.

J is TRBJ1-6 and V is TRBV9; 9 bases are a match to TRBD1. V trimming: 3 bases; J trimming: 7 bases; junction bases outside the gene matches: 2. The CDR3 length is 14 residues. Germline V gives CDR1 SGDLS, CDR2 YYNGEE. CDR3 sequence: CASSGTGENSPLHF. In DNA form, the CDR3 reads TGTGCCAGCAGCGGGACAGGGGAGAATTCACCCCTCCACTTT.

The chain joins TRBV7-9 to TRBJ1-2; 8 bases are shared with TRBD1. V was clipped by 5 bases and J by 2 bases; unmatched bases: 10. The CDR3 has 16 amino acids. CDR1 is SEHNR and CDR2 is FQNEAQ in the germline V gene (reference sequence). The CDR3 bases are TGTGCCAGCAGCCCCGACTCAGGGGGCATAAACTATGGCTACACCTTC. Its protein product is CASSPDSGGINYGYTF.

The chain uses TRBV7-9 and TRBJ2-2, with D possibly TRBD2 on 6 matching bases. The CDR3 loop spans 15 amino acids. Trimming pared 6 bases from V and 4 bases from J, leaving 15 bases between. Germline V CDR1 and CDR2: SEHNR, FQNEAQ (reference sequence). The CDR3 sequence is CASRPVGRGTGELFF. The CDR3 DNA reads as TGTGCCAGCAGACCGGTGGGGCGGGGCACCGGGGAGCTGTTTTTT.

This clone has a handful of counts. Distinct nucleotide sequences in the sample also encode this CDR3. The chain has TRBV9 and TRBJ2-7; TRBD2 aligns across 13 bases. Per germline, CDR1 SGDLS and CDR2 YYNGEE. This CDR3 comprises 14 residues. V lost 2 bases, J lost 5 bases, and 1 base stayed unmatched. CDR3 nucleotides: TGTGCCAGCAGCGTCGGACTAGCGGGGGACGAGCAGTACTTC. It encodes CASSVGLAGDEQYF.

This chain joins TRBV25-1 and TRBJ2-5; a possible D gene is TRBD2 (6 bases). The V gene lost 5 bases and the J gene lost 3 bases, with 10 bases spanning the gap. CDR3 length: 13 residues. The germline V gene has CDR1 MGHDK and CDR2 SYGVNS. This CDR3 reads CASSRTGEETQYF. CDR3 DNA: TGTGCCAGCAGTAGAACGGGAGAAGAGACCCAGTACTTC.